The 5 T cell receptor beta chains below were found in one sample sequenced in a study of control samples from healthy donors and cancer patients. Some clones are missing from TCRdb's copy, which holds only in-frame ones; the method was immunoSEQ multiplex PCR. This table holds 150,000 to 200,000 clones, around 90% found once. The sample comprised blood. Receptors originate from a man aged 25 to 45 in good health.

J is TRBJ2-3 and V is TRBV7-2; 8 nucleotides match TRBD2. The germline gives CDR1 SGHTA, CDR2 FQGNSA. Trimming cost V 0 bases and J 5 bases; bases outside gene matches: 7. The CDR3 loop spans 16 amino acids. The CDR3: CASSLASGAWGDTQYF. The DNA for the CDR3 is TGTGCCAGCAGCTTAGCTAGCGGGGCGTGGGGAGATACGCAGTATTTT.

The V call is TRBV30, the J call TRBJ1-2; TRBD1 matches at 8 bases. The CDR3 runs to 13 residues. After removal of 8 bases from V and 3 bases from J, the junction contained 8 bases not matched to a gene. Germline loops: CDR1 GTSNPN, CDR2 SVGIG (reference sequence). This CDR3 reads CASPGGFDYGYTF. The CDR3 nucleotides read TGTGCCAGCCCAGGGGGCTTTGACTATGGCTACACCTTC.

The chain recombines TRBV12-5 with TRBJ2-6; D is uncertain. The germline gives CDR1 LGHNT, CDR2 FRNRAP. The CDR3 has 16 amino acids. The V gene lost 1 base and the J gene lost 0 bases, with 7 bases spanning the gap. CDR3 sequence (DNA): TGTGCTAGTGGTTTGGATCAGTTCTCTGGGGCCAACGTCCTGACTTTC. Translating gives CASGLDQFSGANVLTF. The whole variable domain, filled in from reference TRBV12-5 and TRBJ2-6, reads DARVTQTPRHKVTEMGQEVTMRCQPILGHNTVFWYRQTMMQGLELLAYFRNRAPLDDSGMPKDRFSAEMPDATLATLKIQPSEPRDSAVYFCASGLDQFSGANVLTFGAGSRLTVL.

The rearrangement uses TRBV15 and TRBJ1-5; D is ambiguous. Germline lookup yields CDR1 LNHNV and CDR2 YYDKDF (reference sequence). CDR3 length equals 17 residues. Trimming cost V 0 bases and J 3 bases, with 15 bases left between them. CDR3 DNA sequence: TGTGCCACCAGCAGAGACCAATACGTGGCGGTCAATCAGCCCCAGCATTTT. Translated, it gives CATSRDQYVAVNQPQHF.

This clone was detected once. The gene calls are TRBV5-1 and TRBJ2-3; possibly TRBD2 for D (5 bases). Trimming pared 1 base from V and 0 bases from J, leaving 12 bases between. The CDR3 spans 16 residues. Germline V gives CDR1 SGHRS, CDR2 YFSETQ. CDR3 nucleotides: TGCGCCAGCAGCTTGTCAGTCGGGGTAAGCACAGATACGCAGTATTTT. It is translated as CASSLSVGVSTDTQYF.